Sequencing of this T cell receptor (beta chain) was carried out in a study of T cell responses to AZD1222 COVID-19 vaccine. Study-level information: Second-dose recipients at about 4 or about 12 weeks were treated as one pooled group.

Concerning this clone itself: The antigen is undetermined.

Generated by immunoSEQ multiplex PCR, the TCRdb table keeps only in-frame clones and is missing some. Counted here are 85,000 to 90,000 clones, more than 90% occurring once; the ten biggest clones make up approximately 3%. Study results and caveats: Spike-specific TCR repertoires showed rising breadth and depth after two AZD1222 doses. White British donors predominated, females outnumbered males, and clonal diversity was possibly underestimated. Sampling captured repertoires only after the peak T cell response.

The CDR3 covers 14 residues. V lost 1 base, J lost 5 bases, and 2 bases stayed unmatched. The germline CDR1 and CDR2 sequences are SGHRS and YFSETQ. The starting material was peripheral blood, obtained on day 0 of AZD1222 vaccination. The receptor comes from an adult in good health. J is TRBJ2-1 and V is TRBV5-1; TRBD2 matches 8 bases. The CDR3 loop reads CASSLSGGHNEQFF. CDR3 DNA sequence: TGCGCCAGCAGCTTGAGCGGGGGCCACAATGAGCAGTTCTTC.